The rows below give T cell receptor beta chains drawn from one sample of a study of T cell responses to AZD1222 COVID-19 vaccine. The data were produced by immunoSEQ multiplex PCR, yet TCRdb's version contains in-frame clones alone and is incomplete. The table has tens of thousands of clones, about 85% seen once. The source was peripheral blood, collected on day 0 of AZD1222 vaccination. These receptors originate from an adult in good health. Each CDR3 is given with its conserved first and last residue. The order of the fields is CDR3 protein, V gene.

CDR3aa: CASSLALGTGANVLTF
v_gene: TRBV7-2

CDR3aa: CSVEGRQGLGNEQFF
v_gene: TRBV29-1

CDR3aa: CASSIARRPSGETQYF
v_gene: TRBV19

CDR3aa: CASSRDPNEQFF
v_gene: TRBV18

CDR3aa: CATETGRGTEAFF
v_gene: TRBV15

CDR3aa: CASSLGIAASNTGELFF
v_gene: TRBV5-6

CDR3aa: CATSRPDGHQPQHF
v_gene: TRBV15

CDR3aa: CASSYGGGGYTF
v_gene: TRBV6-5

CDR3aa: CATSYGGRDQPQHF
v_gene: TRBV27

CDR3aa: CASSRSGTRVWGAFF
v_gene: TRBV3-1/TRBV3-2

CDR3aa: CASSLGGSFGYTF
v_gene: TRBV11-2

CDR3aa: CASSPGPLGYGYTF
v_gene: TRBV18

CDR3aa: CASSLVGIEQYF
v_gene: TRBV5-6

CDR3aa: CASSLEGRKGNTIYF
v_gene: TRBV7-9

CDR3aa: CASSIGSGGLNNEQFF
v_gene: TRBV19

CDR3aa: CASSARQRLNYGYTF
v_gene: TRBV9

CDR3aa: CASSLGDRQPQHF
v_gene: TRBV7-8

CDR3aa: CASSVGPLNTEAFF
v_gene: TRBV9

CDR3aa: CATSRDPGTGNTIYF
v_gene: TRBV15

CDR3aa: CASILDRTQPQHF
v_gene: TRBV16

CDR3aa: CASSPGRLIEKLFF
v_gene: TRBV5-1

CDR3aa: CATSRERGTGNWLDSPLHF
v_gene: TRBV15

CDR3aa: CASSQGTPSTDTQYF
v_gene: TRBV3-1/TRBV3-2

CDR3aa: CASSPPGTRADTQYF
v_gene: TRBV19

CDR3aa: CASRSRGFTDTQYF
v_gene: TRBV3-1/TRBV3-2

CDR3aa: CASSFGTGQETQYF
v_gene: TRBV6-5

CDR3aa: CASSSRDGNEKLFF
v_gene: TRBV5-4

CDR3aa: CASVQGGNYGYTF
v_gene: TRBV28

CDR3aa: CASSRDRTAFRYF
v_gene: TRBV27

CDR3aa: CASSSGTGLGANYGYTF
v_gene: TRBV5-1

CDR3aa: CASSSRDGGTSVSGEQYF
v_gene: TRBV13

CDR3aa: CATSEEGLPGNTIYF
v_gene: TRBV24-1